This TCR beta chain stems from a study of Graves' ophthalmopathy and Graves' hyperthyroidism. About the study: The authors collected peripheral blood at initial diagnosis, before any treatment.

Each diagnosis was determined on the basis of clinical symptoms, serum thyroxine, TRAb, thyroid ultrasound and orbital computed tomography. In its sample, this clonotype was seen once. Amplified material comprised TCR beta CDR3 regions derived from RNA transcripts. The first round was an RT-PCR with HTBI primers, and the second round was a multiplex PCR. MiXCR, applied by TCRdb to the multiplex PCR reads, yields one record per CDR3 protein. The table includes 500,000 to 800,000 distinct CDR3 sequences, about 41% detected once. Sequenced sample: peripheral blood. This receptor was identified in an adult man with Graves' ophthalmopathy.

CDR3 region: CATSAIRGYGYTF. The CDR3 DNA reads TGTGCCACCAGCGCGATAAGGGGGTATGGCTACACCTTC. The rearrangement links TRBV15 to TRBJ1-2; TRBD1 might be the D (6 bases). V was cut by 5 bases and J by 5 bases, with 12 bases left in between. The CDR3 sequence is 13 residues long. In germline, CDR1 is LNHNV, CDR2 YYDKDF (reference sequence).